This passage covers 29 T cell receptor beta chains from one sample sequenced in a study of molecular identifiers for immune sequencing clone quantification. Via MiXCR, TCRdb re-called the PCR reads, giving one row per CDR3 protein. Of approximately 500,000 distinct CDR3 sequences in the sample, about a fifth are singletons; the top ten hold around 0.86%. Sequenced material: naive CD8+ T cells from blood, with Jurkat cell RNA spiked in. Sample subset: FACS-sorted CD8+CD4-CCR7+CD45RA+ naive T cells. The receptors derive from a human donor in good health. Some libraries in this study had Jurkat cell RNA spiked in.

The chain links TRBV4-1 to TRBJ1-6; a possible D gene is TRBD1 (5 bases). Germline V gene data show CDR1 as MGHRA and CDR2 as YSYEKL. V was clipped by 5 bases and J by 5 bases, with 19 bases between them. The CDR3 extends over 17 amino acids. The DNA for the CDR3 is TGCGCCAGCAGCTACCCCCCCCCCGAGACAGATAATTCACCCCTCCACTTT. Its translation: CASSYPPPETDNSPLHF.

This clonotype has a count of ten or more. The chain employs TRBV29-1 and TRBJ2-2; D perhaps matches TRBD2 (6 bases). The CDR3 extends over 14 amino acids. CDR1 and CDR2 from the germline V gene are SQVTM and ANQGSEA. V dropped 4 bases and J dropped 0 bases, with 9 bases sitting between them. CDR3 loop: CSVVRGTNTGELFF. The CDR3 DNA reads as TGCAGCGTTGTTCGGGGGACGAACACCGGGGAGCTGTTTTTT.

This clonotype was observed a few times. V is TRBV4-2 and J is TRBJ2-3; possible D gene TRBD2, 6 bases. V gave up 0 bases and J gave up 6 bases, with 16 bases separating them. CDR1 LGHNA and CDR2 YNFKEQ come from the germline V gene. CDR3 length equals 16 residues. This chain's CDR3 is CASSQDRESFTDTQYF. The CDR3 coding sequence is TGTGCCAGCAGCCAAGACCGGGAGAGCTTCACGGATACGCAGTATTTT.

This clonotype was counted between two and nine times. The chain is built from TRBV14 and TRBJ2-2; no definite D call. The CDR3 length is 15 residues. Between the trimmed V and J ends, which lost 2 bases and 0 bases, there was a span of 7 bases. Looked up from germline, CDR1 is SGHDN and CDR2 is FVKESK. CDR3 nucleotides: TGTGCCAGCAGCCAAACCAGGCCGAACACCGGGGAGCTGTTTTTT. It is translated as CASSQTRPNTGELFF.

This clonotype was picked up many times. The chain recombines TRBV20-1 with TRBJ2-3; 7 nucleotides match TRBD2. Germline lookup yields CDR1 DFQATT and CDR2 SNEGSKA (reference sequence). V lost 5 bases and J lost 8; bases outside the gene matches: 16. The CDR3 is 15 residues long. CDR3 in DNA: TGCAGTGCTGGGGAACCTAGCGGATCCCCAGGTACGCAGTATTTT. Its protein is CSAGEPSGSPGTQYF.

V usage is TRBV15 and J usage is TRBJ2-3; D gene unclear. The CDR3 has 17 residues. The germline gives CDR1 LNHNV, CDR2 YYDKDF (reference sequence). Between the trimmed V and J ends, which lost 0 bases and 0 bases, there was a span of 13 bases. CDR3 DNA: TGTGCCACCAGCAGAGATGATTTGGGGTACAGCACAGATACGCAGTATTTT. Translated, it gives CATSRDDLGYSTDTQYF.

This clonotype was seen at least ten times. The chain has TRBV27 and TRBJ2-3; weak D call: TRBD2 (5 bases). Deletions cut 7 bases from V and 3 bases from J, with 17 bases between. The CDR3 sequence is 15 residues long. The germline gives CDR1 MNHEY, CDR2 SMNVEV (reference sequence). The CDR3 nucleotides read TGTGCCAGCACCTCCGCGGGCCGGTGGACAGATACGCAGTATTTT. Encoded protein: CASTSAGRWTDTQYF.

The rearrangement links TRBV4-1 to TRBJ2-7; no reliable D call. Trimming took 4 bases from V and 0 from J, leaving 13 bases between them. The germline CDR1 and CDR2 sequences are MGHRA and YSYEKL. The CDR3 has 15 amino acids. The CDR3 region is CASSPRARSSYEQYF. CDR3 DNA sequence: TGCGCCAGCAGCCCCCGTGCAAGGAGCTCCTACGAGCAGTACTTC.

This clonotype was counted at least ten times. The chain links TRBV30 to TRBJ2-7; 7 bases align to TRBD2. J lost 6 bases, V lost 4 bases, and 3 bases had no gene match. CDR1 is GTSNPN, CDR2 SVGIG, per germline (reference sequence). The CDR3 runs to 11 residues. CDR3 protein: CAWTSGGEQYF. CDR3 in DNA: TGTGCCTGGACTAGCGGCGGCGAGCAGTACTTC.

This clonotype was seen more than once but under ten times. The chain recombines TRBV20-1 with TRBJ2-7, with 8 positions matching TRBD2. Unmatched junction bases numbered 7, after V lost 6 bases and J lost 0 bases. CDR3 length: 14 residues. Germline V gene sequence: CDR1 DFQATT, CDR2 SNEGSKA (reference sequence). The DNA of the CDR3 is TGCAGTGCAGGACAGCGGGGGTACTCCTACGAGCAGTACTTC. It codes for CSAGQRGYSYEQYF.

This clonotype showed up just a few times. The junction does not match germline at one end; this may be a read error. The chain employs TRBV12-3 or TRBV12-4 and TRBJ1-1, with a possible D match to TRBD1 (5 bases). The CDR3 is 14 amino acids. The CDR3 DNA follows: TGTGCTAGCACTCCCTTCTTGGGGGGCACTGAAGCTTTCTTT. Translation: CASTPFLGGTEAFF.

With respect to this clonotype: The junction differs from germline at one of its ends, possibly a read error. The V gene is TRBV27, the J gene TRBJ2-5; perhaps D is TRBD1 or TRBD2 (5 bases each). The V gene's germline CDR1 is MNHEY and CDR2 SMNVEV (reference sequence). This CDR3 has 12 residues. This CDR3 is CANIYGTETRYF. The CDR3 DNA sequence: TGTGCCAACATCTACGGGACGGAGACCCGGTACTTC.

To note about this clonotype: A read error is possible here, since a much larger clone lies one base away. The rearrangement uses TRBV12-3 or TRBV12-4 and TRBJ2-1, with 14 bases matching TRBD2. The CDR3 totals 20 residues. CDR3 sequence: CASSVQGTGTSGGSHNEQFF. The CDR3, as DNA: TGTGCCAGCAGTGTCCAAGGGACAGGGACTAGCGGGGGCTCCCACAATGAGCAGTTCTTC.

This clonotype was observed many times. The chain employs TRBV6-6 and TRBJ2-3; TRBD2 matches at 8 bases. The J segment lost 2 bases and the V segment lost 2 bases, leaving 6 bases of the junction unmatched. The CDR3 has 16 amino acids. Germline CDR1 is MNHNY and CDR2 is SVGAGI (reference sequence). The CDR3 DNA reads as TGTGCCAGCAGTTACGAACTAGCGGAGCTCACAGATACGCAGTATTTT. It yields the protein CASSYELAELTDTQYF.

This clonotype occurred once. This may come from a read error, since a much larger clone is one base off. V is TRBV20-1 and J is TRBJ2-6, with D possibly being TRBD1 (7 bases). The germline CDR1 and CDR2 sequences are DFQATT and SNEGSKA (reference sequence). The CDR3 is made up of 15 amino acids. CDR3 loop: CSARETGTGADVLTF. CDR3 nucleotides: TGCAGTGCTAGGGAGACAGGGACTGGGGCCGACGTCCTGACTTTC.

The J gene is TRBJ1-6, the V gene TRBV12-3 or TRBV12-4, with 9 nucleotides matching TRBD1. Trimming removed 1 base from V and 7 bases from J; junction bases left unmatched: 5. CDR3 length: 16 amino acids. CDR3 loop: CASSLGGQGWNSPLHF. The CDR3 DNA reads TGTGCCAGCAGTTTAGGAGGACAGGGGTGGAATTCACCCCTCCACTTT.

This clonotype was seen at least ten times. The J gene is TRBJ2-3, the V gene TRBV12-3 or TRBV12-4; D is ambiguous. The CDR3 is 15 amino acids. V was shortened by 4 bases and J by 0 bases, with 11 bases between the two germline ends. The CDR3 DNA sequence: TGTGCCAGCAGTTCCCTTAAGGGAAGCACAGATACGCAGTATTTT. Residues: CASSSLKGSTDTQYF.

This clonotype was seen just once. This may come from a read error, since a much larger clone is one base off. The chain uses TRBV5-1 and TRBJ1-1; D gene uncertain. The CDR3 is made up of 17 amino acids. Germline V gene sequence: CDR1 SGHRS, CDR2 YFSETQ. The CDR3 DNA sequence: TGCGCCAGCTGCTTGGCCAGGAATTCCCTGATGAACACTGAAGCTTTCTTT. It is translated as CASCLARNSLMNTEAFF.

The chain recombines TRBV28 with TRBJ2-7; D gene uncertain. V was shortened by 6 bases and J by 0 bases, with 9 bases between the two germline ends. This CDR3 is built from 13 residues. Germline CDR1 MDHEN, CDR2 SYDVKM. CDR3 sequence reads: CASRLENSYEQYF. Written as DNA, the CDR3 is TGTGCCAGCAGACTTGAGAACTCCTACGAGCAGTACTTC.

In its sample, this clonotype was seen many times. V gene TRBV28 combines with J gene TRBJ2-3; 10 nucleotides align to TRBD2. Germline V gene sequence: CDR1 MDHEN, CDR2 SYDVKM. This CDR3 has 15 amino acids. V dropped 5 bases and J dropped 2; count of bases not matched to a gene: 4. The CDR3 sequence: CASSHGLAATDTQYF. Here the CDR3 DNA reads TGTGCCAGCAGTCACGGACTAGCGGCCACAGATACGCAGTATTTT. The whole variable domain, remainder taken from reference TRBV28 and TRBJ2-3, is DVKVTQSSRYLVKRTGEKVFLECVQDMDHENMFWYRQDPGLGLRLIYFSYDVKMKEKGDIPEGYSVSREKKERFSLILESASTNQTSMYLCASSHGLAATDTQYFGPGTRLTVL.

This clonotype was seen ten or more times. The rearrangement uses TRBV6-1 and TRBJ2-7; no definite D call. V lost 1 base to trimming and J lost 5 bases, with 3 bases between them. CDR1 MNHNS and CDR2 SASEGT come from the germline V gene. There are 11 residues in the CDR3. The CDR3 here is CASSEVHEQYF. The CDR3 bases are TGTGCCAGCAGTGAAGTCCACGAGCAGTACTTC.

This clonotype was detected a few times. Just one base apart from a much larger clone, this may be a read error. The rearrangement uses TRBV6-5 and TRBJ1-4; D not resolved. Germline CDR1 and CDR2: MNHEY and SVGAGI. The CDR3 is made up of 14 amino acids. CDR3 nucleotide sequence: TGTGCCAGCAGTTACTCTCCCGGGGATGGAAAACCGTTTTTT. Its protein product is CASSYSPGDGKPFF.

Many counts were recorded for this clonotype. The chain couples TRBV7-9 to TRBJ1-4; D remains ambiguous. Germline-derived CDR1 and CDR2 are SEHNR and FQNEAQ (reference sequence). Deletions cut 0 bases from V and 5 bases from J, with 10 bases between. CDR3 length: 15 amino acids. CDR3 in amino acids: CASSLATDYNEKLFF. The CDR3 DNA follows: TGTGCCAGCAGCTTAGCAACCGACTACAATGAAAAACTGTTTTTT.

Remarks on this clonotype: Mismatch with germline at one junction end may stem from a read error. This chain joins TRBV11-2 and TRBJ1-1; 9 bases agree with TRBD1. Germline V gene sequence: CDR1 SGHAT, CDR2 FQNNGV. CDR3 size: 13 residues. In DNA, the CDR3 is TGTGTCAGCAGCTTGGACAGGGGCGCAGATGCTTTCTTT. Its translation: CVSSLDRGADAFF.

In its sample, this clonotype was seen many times. This chain connects TRBV27 to TRBJ2-3, with no clear D. The CDR3 spans 16 residues. Per the germline V gene, CDR1 is MNHEY and CDR2 is SMNVEV (reference sequence). The V gene lost 6 bases and the J gene lost 6 bases, with 22 bases spanning the gap. Written as DNA, the CDR3 is TGTGCCAGCAGCCCGCTTGGTCCTATTGCCCCCGATACGCAGTATTTT. It specifies CASSPLGPIAPDTQYF.

This clonotype has ten or more counts. The V gene is TRBV11-2, the J gene TRBJ2-1, with 11 nucleotides matching TRBD2. This CDR3 is built from 16 residues. V was pared by 4 bases and J by 2 bases, with 4 bases of the junction left unmatched. From germline, CDR1 is SGHAT and CDR2 FQNNGV. The CDR3 DNA reads as TGTGCCAGCAGCTCAGTAGCGGGAGGGACCTACAATGAGCAGTTCTTC. Residues: CASSSVAGGTYNEQFF.

Only a few counts were recorded for this clonotype. This chain links TRBV27 with TRBJ1-2, with 8 positions matching TRBD1. Germline V gene data show CDR1 as MNHEY and CDR2 as SMNVEV (reference sequence). Germline trimming cut 4 bases from V and 3 bases from J; bases unmatched to any gene: 10. This CDR3 comprises 16 residues. For the CDR3, the DNA is TGTGCCAGCAGTTGGACAGGGAATCCGGAATACTATGGCTACACCTTC. Its translation: CASSWTGNPEYYGYTF.

The gene calls are TRBV6-2 or TRBV6-3 and TRBJ1-1; 8 bases line up with TRBD1. This CDR3 region has 14 residues. The germline gives CDR1 MNHEY, CDR2 SVGEGT. V shed 6 bases and J 4 bases; nucleotides not matched to a gene: 7. CDR3 protein: CASRRTGGSTEAFF. The CDR3 bases are TGTGCCAGCAGACGCACAGGGGGAAGCACTGAAGCTTTCTTT.

J is TRBJ2-3 and V is TRBV12-3 or TRBV12-4; D not certain. The length of the CDR3 is 14 residues. V was pared by 6 bases and J by 4 bases, with 14 bases between. This CDR3 is CASSPTDGADTQYF. The CDR3 DNA reads as TGTGCCAGCAGCCCCACCGACGGTGCAGATACGCAGTATTTT.